This passage covers 25 T cell receptor beta chains from one sample sequenced in a study of blood T cell repertoires in COVID-19. The repertoire was sequenced with immunoSEQ multiplex PCR; TCRdb's copy has only in-frame clones and lacks some. Found here are more than 300,000 clones, roughly 88% of them singletons; the top ten hold 1.5% to 2%. Sequencing was done on a sample of peripheral blood. The receptors stem from a woman in her forties or fifties with acute or convalescent COVID-19.

This clone turned up a few times. This chain links TRBV19 with TRBJ2-5, with D unclear. V was clipped by 7 bases and J by 0 bases, with 9 bases between them. There are 13 residues in the CDR3. Per germline, CDR1 LNHDA and CDR2 SQIVND (reference sequence). This chain's CDR3 is CASTSTYQETQYF. In nucleotides, the CDR3 is TGTGCCAGTACCTCTACCTACCAAGAGACCCAGTACTTC.

This chain uses TRBV7-2 with TRBJ2-5; D is perhaps TRBD2 (6 bases). V lost 6 bases and J lost 6, with 17 bases in between. CDR1 SGHTA and CDR2 FQGNSA come from the germline V gene. This CDR3 has 14 residues. The DNA for the CDR3 is TGTGCCAGCAGTCCTTTGGCGGGATCGAAGACCCAGTACTTC. Amino acid sequence: CASSPLAGSKTQYF.

The chain couples TRBV5-1 to TRBJ2-7, with a possible D match to TRBD1 (6 bases). CDR3 length: 13 amino acids. Germline V gene lookup returns CDR1 SGHRS and CDR2 YFSETQ. Between the trimmed V and J ends, which lost 1 base and 3 bases, there was a span of 8 bases. CDR3 region: CASSLIQGYEQYF. The CDR3 nucleotides are TGCGCCAGCAGCTTGATACAGGGCTACGAGCAGTACTTC.

This rearrangement joins TRBV2 to TRBJ2-5, with TRBD1 matching 11 bases. This CDR3 is 14 amino acids long. V was clipped by 8 bases and J by 5 bases; unmatched bases: 7. CDR1 and CDR2 (germline): SNHLY, FYNNEI. The CDR3 is CASARDRGTETQYF. The CDR3 coding sequence is TGTGCCAGCGCCAGGGACAGGGGGACGGAGACCCAGTACTTC.

The chain employs TRBV27 and TRBJ2-3; D gene uncertain. V was clipped by 3 bases and J by 1 base, with 5 bases between them. The CDR3 covers 13 residues. Germline V gives CDR1 MNHEY, CDR2 SMNVEV (reference sequence). The CDR3 coding sequence is TGTGCCAGCAGTTTCTCTGGCACAGATACGCAGTATTTT. It encodes CASSFSGTDTQYF.

The chain carries TRBV18 and TRBJ2-7; 13 bases match TRBD2. In germline, CDR1 is KGHSH, CDR2 LQKENI. J gave up 1 base and V 5 bases, and 5 bases lay outside the gene matches. CDR3 length equals 16 residues. The DNA of the CDR3 is TGTGCCAGCTCAAAGACTAGCGGGAGGTCTTCCTACGAGCAGTACTTC. This sequence encodes CASSKTSGRSSYEQYF.

This clone was seen once. The rearrangement uses TRBV19 and TRBJ1-2, with 7 bases lining up with TRBD1. Germline V gives CDR1 LNHDA, CDR2 SQIVND (reference sequence). This CDR3 is built from 14 residues. With V trimmed by 4 bases and J by 3 bases, 5 bases remained unmatched. The CDR3 loop is CASSTTGIDYGYTF. DNA of the CDR3: TGTGCCAGTAGTACGACAGGGATTGACTATGGCTACACCTTC.

V is TRBV12-3 or TRBV12-4 and J is TRBJ1-1; no clear D. This CDR3 is built from 13 residues. V was clipped by 1 base and J by 1 base, with 4 bases between them. The CDR3 loop is CASSLGPNTEAFF. CDR3 bases: TGTGCCAGCAGTTTAGGGCCGAACACTGAAGCTTTCTTT.

The rearrangement joins TRBV19 to TRBJ2-3; perhaps TRBD2 as D (5 bases). Germline CDR1 LNHDA, CDR2 SQIVND (reference sequence). V was cut by 3 bases and J by 6 bases, with 13 bases left in between. This CDR3 spans 14 amino acids. The DNA of the CDR3 is TGTGCCAGTAGTATTAAGCAACGCGGGGATACGCAGTATTTT. Translated, it gives CASSIKQRGDTQYF.

Here the CDR3 reads CASSLAWTEETQYF. As DNA, the CDR3 is TGTGCCAGCAGCTTAGCTTGGACAGAAGAGACCCAGTACTTC. This chain uses TRBV13 with TRBJ2-5; D possibly corresponds to TRBD1 (6 bases). From germline, CDR1 is PRHDT and CDR2 FYEKMQ (reference sequence). The CDR3 loop spans 14 amino acids. Trimming took off 1 base at V and 3 bases at J, with 9 bases between the two ends.

The V call is TRBV25-1, the J call TRBJ1-1; 8 bases map to TRBD1. The CDR3 is made up of 16 amino acids. Germline-derived CDR1 and CDR2 are MGHDK and SYGVNS. The trim removed 1 base at V and 3 bases at J, leaving 7 bases unmatched. CDR3: CASSELQGVTDTEAFF. Here the CDR3 DNA reads TGTGCCAGCAGTGAATTACAGGGGGTGACCGACACTGAAGCTTTCTTT.

The chain has TRBV28 and TRBJ1-4; D unclear. The CDR3 consists of 13 residues. Trimming removed 7 bases from V and 0 bases from J, with 6 bases in between. Per the germline V gene, CDR1 is MDHEN and CDR2 is SYDVKM. CDR3 sequence reads: CASISATNEKLFF. The CDR3 DNA reads as TGTGCCAGCATCTCTGCAACTAATGAAAAACTGTTTTTT.

The rearrangement joins TRBV7-2 to TRBJ2-5; 7 nucleotides align to TRBD1. This CDR3 region has 16 residues. V trimming: 1 base; J trimming: 4 bases; junction bases outside the gene matches: 9. The germline V gene has CDR1 SGHTA and CDR2 FQGNSA. CDR3 residues: CASSLVVRGMRETQYF. The DNA for the CDR3 is TGTGCCAGCAGCTTAGTCGTCAGGGGGATGCGAGAGACCCAGTACTTC.

The rearrangement joins TRBV7-3 to TRBJ2-7; 8 bases align to TRBD2. The CDR3 loop spans 12 amino acids. Germline CDR1 SGHTA, CDR2 FQGTGA. V was clipped by 2 bases and J by 6 bases; unmatched bases: 0. CDR3: CASSLAGGEQYF. The DNA for the CDR3 is TGTGCCAGCAGCTTAGCGGGGGGCGAGCAGTACTTC.

The J gene is TRBJ2-1, the V gene TRBV27, with TRBD2 matching over 11 bases. Germline values: CDR1 MNHEY, CDR2 SMNVEV (reference sequence). J was trimmed by 5 bases and V by 5 bases; bases with no gene match: 2. The CDR3 totals 14 residues. The CDR3 spells CASSRGLADNEQFF. For the CDR3, the DNA is TGTGCCAGCAGTAGGGGACTAGCGGACAATGAGCAGTTCTTC.

J is TRBJ2-3 and V is TRBV6-5; weak D call: TRBD2 (5 bases). The CDR3 length is 16 residues. Germline V CDR1 and CDR2: MNHEY, SVGAGI. The V and J ends lost 3 bases and 2 bases respectively, with 15 bases between them. CDR3 region: CASSYLPGSTTDTQYF. Here the CDR3 DNA reads TGTGCCAGCAGTTATCTTCCGGGGTCGACCACAGATACGCAGTATTTT.

The chain recombines TRBV29-1 with TRBJ2-7; TRBD2 matches 10 bases. From germline, CDR1 is SQVTM and CDR2 ANQGSEA. Trimming cost V 4 bases and J 2 bases; bases outside gene matches: 2. The CDR3 is made up of 13 amino acids. In nucleotides, the CDR3 is TGCAGCGTTGGGACTAGCGGCCCCTACGAGCAGTACTTC. As protein: CSVGTSGPYEQYF.

The chain employs TRBV7-9 and TRBJ1-4, with unresolved D. Germline assignment: CDR1 SEHNR and CDR2 FQNEAQ (reference sequence). V lost 2 bases and J lost 6, with 10 bases in between. The CDR3 loop spans 14 amino acids. The CDR3 reads CASSLRQAHEKLFF. The CDR3 region has the DNA TGTGCCAGCAGCTTACGGCAGGCCCATGAAAAACTGTTTTTT. Together with reference TRBV7-9 and TRBJ1-4, the CDR3 gives the full variable domain: DTGVSQNPRHKITKRGQNVTFRCDPISEHNRLYWYRQTLGQGPEFLTYFQNEAQLEKSRLLSDRFSAERPKGSFSTLEIQRTEQGDSAMYLCASSLRQAHEKLFFGSGTQLSVL.

The chain carries TRBV24-1 and TRBJ2-1; 10 positions match TRBD2. The CDR3 covers 16 residues. CDR1 is KGHDR, CDR2 SFDVKD, per germline. Germline trimming cut 0 bases from V and 9 bases from J; bases unmatched to any gene: 7. This chain's CDR3 is CATSDLLRAGGIEQFF. CDR3 sequence (DNA): TGTGCCACCAGTGATTTGCTCCGAGCGGGAGGGATTGAGCAGTTCTTC.

This clone was seen more than once but under ten times. The CDR3 DNA reads as TGTGCCAGCAGCCAGTCAGGGAACACTGAAGCTTTCTTT. Its protein product is CASSQSGNTEAFF. This rearrangement joins TRBV3-1 (or the pseudogene TRBV3-2) to TRBJ1-1; D is unclear. Germline-derived CDR1 and CDR2 are LGHDT and YNNKEL (reference sequence). V was trimmed by 3 bases and J by 1 base, leaving 6 bases between them. The CDR3 length is 13 residues.

The rearrangement links TRBV19 to TRBJ2-7; D is possibly TRBD1 (6 bases). Germline V gene data show CDR1 as LNHDA and CDR2 as SQIVND (reference sequence). The V gene lost 7 bases and the J gene lost 0 bases, with 16 bases spanning the gap. The CDR3 loop spans 15 amino acids. DNA for the CDR3: TGTGCCAGTACCAGAACTGGGGGCAGCTCCTACGAGCAGTACTTC. The encoded protein is CASTRTGGSSYEQYF.

The V gene is TRBV7-9, the J gene TRBJ1-5; D unresolved. The ends were cut back, 1 base at V and 1 base at J, with 11 bases in the middle. The CDR3 spans 16 residues. Germline-derived CDR1 and CDR2 are SEHNR and FQNEAQ (reference sequence). The CDR3, as DNA: TGTGCCAGCAGCTTAGAAGGCAGGCCAAGCAATCAGCCCCAGCATTTT. It is translated as CASSLEGRPSNQPQHF.

The chain has TRBV18 and TRBJ2-1, with unresolved D. This CDR3 is 11 amino acids long. Germline V CDR1 and CDR2: KGHSH, LQKENI. V was cut by 6 bases and J by 7 bases, with 7 bases left in between. This CDR3 reads CASSQRNEQFF. CDR3 nucleotides: TGTGCCAGCTCTCAGAGGAATGAGCAGTTCTTC. The whole variable domain, remainder taken from reference TRBV18 and TRBJ2-1, is NAGVMQNPRHLVRRRGQEARLRCSPMKGHSHVYWYRQLPEEGLKFMVYLQKENIIDESGMPKERFSAEFPKEGPSILRIQQVVRGDSAAYFCASSQRNEQFFGPGTRLTVL.

The chain recombines TRBV6-5 with TRBJ2-1; the D is unclear. Per the germline V gene, CDR1 is MNHEY and CDR2 is SVGAGI. The CDR3 contains 13 residues. V lost 6 bases and J 5 bases, leaving 11 bases between the germline ends. The CDR3 bases are TGTGCCAGCAGCCTTAGACGGGACAATGAGCAGTTCTTC. Its protein is CASSLRRDNEQFF.

The chain uses TRBV19 and TRBJ2-3; 10 bases match TRBD1. The V segment lost 8 bases and the J segment 5 bases; nucleotides outside the gene matches: 1. This CDR3 has 12 residues. Germline CDR1 is LNHDA and CDR2 is SQIVND (reference sequence). In nucleotides, the CDR3 is TGTGCCAGTTGGGACAGGGGAGATACGCAGTATTTT. Amino acid sequence: CASWDRGDTQYF.